The next 17 T cell receptor beta chains were all read from a single sample in a study of cytomegalovirus exposure and HLA in healthy donors. The primer mix had 60 Vbeta and 13 Jbeta primers. Data came from immunoSEQ multiplex PCR; TCRdb stores just in-frame clones and leaves some out. The table includes 150,000 to 200,000 clones, less than 90% detected once. Sequences were obtained from PBMCs. Receptors originate from a male donor in good health and CMV-seropositive.

This chain uses TRBV5-6 with TRBJ2-7; D may be TRBD2 (7 bases). The CDR3 length is 14 residues. Trimming cost V 1 base and J 4 bases, with 12 bases left between them. CDR1 SGHDT and CDR2 YYEEEE come from the germline V gene. CDR3 DNA sequence: TGTGCCAGCAGCTTGTTACAGGGAGGGTACGAGCAGTACTTC. Translating it yields CASSLLQGGYEQYF. Full variable domain (missing parts from reference TRBV5-6 and TRBJ2-7): DAGVTQSPTHLIKTRGQQVTLRCSPKSGHDTVSWYQQALGQGPQFIFQYYEEEERQRGNFPDRFSGHQFPNYSSELNVNALLLGDSALYLCASSLLQGGYEQYFGPGTRLTVT.

This chain joins TRBV6-5 and TRBJ1-1, with D hard to call. The CDR3 has 14 residues. V lost 0 bases, J lost 6 bases, and 11 bases lay in between. In germline, CDR1 is MNHEY, CDR2 SVGAGI. CDR3 nucleotide sequence: TGTGCCAGCAGTTACTCGAAAGGGAGGGCTGAAGCTTTCTTT. Its translation: CASSYSKGRAEAFF.

This rearrangement joins TRBV11-2 to TRBJ2-3, with a weak D call TRBD2 (6 bases). The CDR3 extends over 19 amino acids. Trimming removed 3 bases from V and 4 bases from J, with 26 bases in between. Germline V CDR1 and CDR2: SGHAT, FQNNGV. The CDR3 reads CASSFLAYLPKFSADTQYF. The CDR3 coding sequence is TGTGCCAGCAGCTTCCTAGCGTACCTACCCAAGTTTAGCGCAGATACGCAGTATTTT.

The J gene is TRBJ1-1, the V gene TRBV6-1, with 10 bases fitting TRBD1. Germline values: CDR1 MNHNS, CDR2 SASEGT. The CDR3 runs 15 residues. The V gene end was trimmed by 4 bases and the J gene end by 4 bases; junction bases not matched to a gene: 6. The CDR3 DNA sequence: TGTGCCAGCAGTGCGACGCGGACAGGGGGCACTGAAGCTTTCTTT. Translation: CASSATRTGGTEAFF.

By share, this clone counts as medium-sized (0.01 to 0.1%). The chain uses TRBV19 and TRBJ2-1, with D possibly TRBD2 on 5 matching bases. This CDR3 has 16 residues. The germline CDR1 and CDR2 sequences are LNHDA and SQIVND (reference sequence). Trimming stripped 3 bases from V and 0 bases from J, with 12 bases between. DNA for the CDR3: TGTGCCAGTAGTATCCCTCCCGGGAACTCCTACAATGAGCAGTTCTTC. Amino acids: CASSIPPGNSYNEQFF. Full variable domain (missing parts from reference TRBV19 and TRBJ2-1): DGGITQSPKYLFRKEGQNVTLSCEQNLNHDAMYWYRQDPGQGLRLIYYSQIVNDFQKGDIAEGYSVSREKKESFPLTVTSAQKNPTAFYLCASSIPPGNSYNEQFFGPGTRLTVL.

The chain couples TRBV7-8 to TRBJ1-5; D might be TRBD1 (5 bases). Germline loops: CDR1 SGHVS, CDR2 FQNEAQ. There are 15 residues in the CDR3. The ends were cut back, 5 bases at V and 8 bases at J, with 19 bases in the middle. Here the CDR3 DNA reads TGTGCCAGCAGCCCTACCGATGGGGGGACCGAGCCCCAGCATTTT. This encodes CASSPTDGGTEPQHF.

The chain couples TRBV27 to TRBJ2-1; D is perhaps TRBD2 (5 bases). V lost 8 bases and J 0 bases, leaving 14 bases between the germline ends. CDR1 and CDR2 (germline): MNHEY, SMNVEV (reference sequence). CDR3 length: 15 residues. The CDR3 DNA follows: TGTGCCAGCGGCGTAAGCGGAAGCTCCTACAATGAGCAGTTCTTC. Translated, it gives CASGVSGSSYNEQFF.

J is TRBJ2-3 and V is TRBV4-1; a possible D gene is TRBD1 (5 bases). Trimming left V 4 bases short and J 4 bases short, with 9 bases between. Germline loops: CDR1 MGHRA, CDR2 YSYEKL. This CDR3 has 13 residues. This chain's CDR3 is CASSPQGPDTQYF. The DNA of the CDR3 is TGCGCCAGCAGCCCCCAGGGCCCAGATACGCAGTATTTT.

This chain connects TRBV30 to TRBJ2-5; D is possibly TRBD2 (6 bases). The J call may be mistaken, given a closer DNA end match to TRBJ2-7. The CDR3 loop spans 12 amino acids. CDR1 and CDR2 (germline): GTSNPN, SVGIG (reference sequence). The CDR3 bases are TGTGCCTGGAGGGGGGGAACCGGCGAGCAGTACTTC. This translates into CAWRGGTGEQYF.

On this clone itself: One junction end disagrees with the germline gene, perhaps due to a read error. The chain couples TRBV5-1 to TRBJ2-3; perhaps TRBD2 as D (5 bases). The germline V gene encodes CDR1 SGHRS and CDR2 YFSETQ. The CDR3 is made up of 13 amino acids. As DNA, the CDR3 is TGCGCCACCAGCGGTTCGGGCACAGATACGCAGTATTTT. Translation gives CATSGSGTDTQYF. The full variable domain, its missing parts supplied by reference TRBV5-1 and TRBJ2-3, is KAGVTQTPRYLIKTRGQQVTLSCSPISGHRSVSWYQQTPGQGLQFLFEYFSETQRNKGNFPGRFSGRQFSNSRSEMNVSTLELGDSALYLCATSGSGTDTQYFGPGTRLTVL.

In this sample, this clone turned up many times. The rearrangement joins TRBV6-5 to TRBJ2-7, with TRBD2 identical over 9 bases. CDR1 is MNHEY and CDR2 is SVGAGI in the germline V gene. Trimming removed 5 bases from V and 3 bases from J; junction bases left unmatched: 5. CDR3 length equals 14 residues. The CDR3 loop reads CASSPGLAHYEQYF. The DNA of the CDR3 is TGTGCCAGCAGTCCCGGACTAGCGCACTACGAGCAGTACTTC.

V is TRBV10-3 and J is TRBJ2-2; perhaps TRBD2 as D (6 bases). This CDR3 is 16 amino acids long. V lost 4 bases to trimming and J lost 3 bases, with 15 bases between them. The germline V gene encodes CDR1 ENHRY and CDR2 SYGVKD. CDR3 loop: CAISGAVGRYTGELFF. DNA for the CDR3: TGTGCCATCAGTGGGGCTGTCGGGAGATACACCGGGGAGCTGTTTTTT.

The V call is TRBV29-1, the J call TRBJ2-3; 12 positions agree with TRBD2. In germline, CDR1 is SQVTM, CDR2 ANQGSEA. Trimming took 6 bases from V and 1 from J; bases not matched to a gene: 2. This CDR3 region has 14 residues. The CDR3 loop is CSVRTSGGTDTQYF. In DNA form, the CDR3 reads TGCAGCGTCAGGACTAGCGGGGGCACAGATACGCAGTATTTT.

This CDR3 is CASSLTTSGALDEQYF. The CDR3 DNA sequence: TGTGCCAGCAGCCTAACGACTAGCGGAGCTCTGGACGAGCAGTACTTC. This rearrangement joins TRBV13 to TRBJ2-7, with 9 nucleotides matching TRBD2. The CDR3 is 16 residues long. The junction had 13 bases not matched to a gene; V was cut back by 5 bases and J by 5 bases. Germline CDR1 is PRHDT and CDR2 is FYEKMQ (reference sequence). Variable domain in full (rest from reference TRBV13 and TRBJ2-7): AAGVIQSPRHLIKEKRETATLKCYPIPRHDTVYWYQQGPGQDPQFLISFYEKMQSDKGSIPDRFSAQQFSDYHSELNMSSLELGDSALYFCASSLTTSGALDEQYFGPGTRLTVT.

The chain couples TRBV2 to TRBJ2-1; 9 nucleotides line up with TRBD2. The CDR3 covers 16 residues. Germline assignment: CDR1 SNHLY and CDR2 FYNNEI. The V and J ends lost 4 bases and 4 bases, in that order; junction bases with no gene match: 8. The CDR3 nucleotides read TGTGCCAGCAGTGGGGGTCGAGCGGGAGGATACAATGAGCAGTTCTTC. It translates to CASSGGRAGGYNEQFF.

In its sample, this clone was seen a few times. The chain recombines TRBV4-1 with TRBJ1-1, with TRBD1 as a possible D gene (5 bases). Germline CDR1 is MGHRA and CDR2 is YSYEKL. This CDR3 has 13 residues. V gave up 3 bases and J gave up 5 bases, with 10 bases separating them. CDR3 DNA: TGCGCCAGCAGCCAGGTCGGGGGAACTGAAGCTTTCTTT. As protein: CASSQVGGTEAFF.

The table lists this clone with a few counts. The CDR3 is CASSPGGAIRYGYTF. In DNA, the CDR3 is TGTGCCAGCAGCCCAGGGGGCGCGATTAGGTATGGCTACACCTTC. The chain carries TRBV5-6 and TRBJ1-2, with 8 bases that match TRBD1. The germline CDR1 and CDR2 sequences are SGHDT and YYEEEE. CDR3 length: 15 residues. The junction had 10 bases not matched to a gene; V was cut back by 4 bases and J by 5 bases.